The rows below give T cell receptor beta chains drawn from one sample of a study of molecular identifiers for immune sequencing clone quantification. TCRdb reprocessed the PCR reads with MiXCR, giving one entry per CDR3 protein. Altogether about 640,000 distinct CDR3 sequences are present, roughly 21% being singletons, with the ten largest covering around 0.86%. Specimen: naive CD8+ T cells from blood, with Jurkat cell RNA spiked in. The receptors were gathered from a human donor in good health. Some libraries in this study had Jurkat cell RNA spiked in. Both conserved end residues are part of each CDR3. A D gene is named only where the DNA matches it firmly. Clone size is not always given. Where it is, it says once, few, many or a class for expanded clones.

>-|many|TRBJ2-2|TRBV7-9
TGTGCCAGCAGCTTACCTGCAAACACCGGGGAGCTGTTTTTT
CASSLPANTGELFF
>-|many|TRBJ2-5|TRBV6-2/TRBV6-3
TGTGCCAGCAGACACGGGTACACCCCGCAAGAGACCCAGTACTTC
CASRHGYTPQETQYF
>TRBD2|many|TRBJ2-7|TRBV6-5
TGTGCCAGCAGTTACTCGAGAGGGAGGGCTAACGAGCAGTACTTC
CASSYSRGRANEQYF
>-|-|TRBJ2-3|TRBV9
TGTGCCAGCAGCGTATACTCCGTTGCGAGGTCAGATACGCAGTATTTT
CASSVYSVARSDTQYF
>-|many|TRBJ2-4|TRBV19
TGTGCCAGTAGTACCGATTGGGCCAAAAACATTCAGTACTTC
CASSTDWAKNIQYF
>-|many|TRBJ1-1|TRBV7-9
TGTGCCAGCAGCTTCCTCCCTGAAGCTTTCTTT
CASSFLPEAFF
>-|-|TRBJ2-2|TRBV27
TGTGCCAGCAGTTTTCATTTTGGGGGATTTTACACCGGGGAGCTGGTTTTT
CASSFHFGGFYTGELVF
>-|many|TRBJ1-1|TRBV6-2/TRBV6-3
TGTGCCAGCAGGGGAGTGGGGGGGCCCAGGAACACTGAAGCTTTCTTT
CASRGVGGPRNTEAFF
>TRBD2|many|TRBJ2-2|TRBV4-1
TGCGCCAGCAGCCAACCCAGCGGGAGCTACACCGGGGAGCTGTTTTTT
CASSQPSGSYTGELFF
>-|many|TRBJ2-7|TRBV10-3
TGTGCCATCAGTGAGTCGGAAGGAAGCGAGCAGTACTTC
CAISESEGSEQYF
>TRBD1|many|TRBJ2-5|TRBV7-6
TGTGCCAGCAGCCCTTGGGCCGGGACAGAAAAAGAGACCCAGTACTTC
CASSPWAGTEKETQYF
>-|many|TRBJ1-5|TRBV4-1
TGCGCCAGCAGCCAAGGGCCTAGGGGTGGCAATCAGCCCCAGCATTTT
CASSQGPRGGNQPQHF
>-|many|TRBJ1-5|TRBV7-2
TGTGCCAGCAGCTTCTCCGGTCTTTGGGGCAATCAGCCCCAGCATTTT
CASSFSGLWGNQPQHF